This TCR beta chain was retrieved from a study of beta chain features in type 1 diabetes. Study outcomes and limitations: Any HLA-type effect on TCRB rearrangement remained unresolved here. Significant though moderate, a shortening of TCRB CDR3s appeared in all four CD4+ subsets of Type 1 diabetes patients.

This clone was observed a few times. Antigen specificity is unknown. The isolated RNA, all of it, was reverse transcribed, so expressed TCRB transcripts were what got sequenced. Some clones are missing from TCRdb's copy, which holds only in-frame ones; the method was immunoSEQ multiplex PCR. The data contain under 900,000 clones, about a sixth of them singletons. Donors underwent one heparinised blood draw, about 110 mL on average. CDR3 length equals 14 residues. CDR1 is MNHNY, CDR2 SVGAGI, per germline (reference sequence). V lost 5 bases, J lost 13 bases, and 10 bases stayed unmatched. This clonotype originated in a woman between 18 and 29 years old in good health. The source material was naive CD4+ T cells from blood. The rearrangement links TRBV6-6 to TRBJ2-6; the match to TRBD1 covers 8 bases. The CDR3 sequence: CASSGQGGSGVLTF. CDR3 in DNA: TGTGCCAGCAGTGGACAGGGCGGATCGGGGGTCCTGACTTTC.